This TCR beta chain was sequenced for a study of cytomegalovirus exposure and HLA in healthy donors. At the level of the study: Early release data held tens of millions of unique TCRs from HLA-typed donors. General study points: Productive status was seen about 87% or about 30% of the time for most TCR beta V segments in an earlier analysis. A later analysis associated 15,000 or so TCR beta sequences with HLA alleles at a 0.05 false discovery rate.

The primer mix had 60 Vbeta and 13 Jbeta primers. Clones were sequenced by immunoSEQ multiplex PCR, and TCRdb holds only the in-frame ones, with some missing. This sample has 150,000 to 200,000 clones, with almost 80% found just once. The CDR3 is 14 amino acids. In germline, CDR1 is MRHNA, CDR2 SNTAGT. The junction had 6 bases not matched to a gene; V was cut back by 2 bases and J by 7 bases. Donors in the study were healthy people who gave bone marrow. A word on this clone: Its antigen is currently unknown.

The clonotype was recovered from a man aged 50 to 59 in good health and CMV-seropositive. The chain combines TRBV6-4 with TRBJ1-2; TRBD1 agrees at 8 bases. The specimen sequenced was PBMCs. CDR3 nucleotide sequence: TGTGCCAGCAGTGACGGACCAGGGGGCGGTGGCTACACCTTC. Protein sequence: CASSDGPGGGGYTF.